This TCR beta chain was sequenced during a study of blood T cell repertoires in COVID-19. Study details: T cells, B-cell-depleted T cells, or PBMCs supplied cDNA or gDNA.

In its sample, this clone was seen once. The data were produced by immunoSEQ multiplex PCR, yet TCRdb's version contains in-frame clones alone and is incomplete. This sample has around 60,000 clones; around 84% occur once, and the top ten carry around 5.4%. The V segment lost 4 bases and the J segment 4 bases; nucleotides outside the gene matches: 9. The CDR3 length is 15 residues. Looked up from germline, CDR1 is SGHRS and CDR2 is YFSETQ. The receptor was derived from a woman aged 55-69 years with acute or convalescent COVID-19. Sequenced sample: peripheral blood. The chain employs TRBV5-1 and TRBJ2-5, with TRBD1 identical over 8 bases. The CDR3 here is CASSQDRGGGETQYF. As DNA, the CDR3 is TGCGCCAGCAGCCAAGACAGGGGTGGTGGAGAGACCCAGTACTTC.